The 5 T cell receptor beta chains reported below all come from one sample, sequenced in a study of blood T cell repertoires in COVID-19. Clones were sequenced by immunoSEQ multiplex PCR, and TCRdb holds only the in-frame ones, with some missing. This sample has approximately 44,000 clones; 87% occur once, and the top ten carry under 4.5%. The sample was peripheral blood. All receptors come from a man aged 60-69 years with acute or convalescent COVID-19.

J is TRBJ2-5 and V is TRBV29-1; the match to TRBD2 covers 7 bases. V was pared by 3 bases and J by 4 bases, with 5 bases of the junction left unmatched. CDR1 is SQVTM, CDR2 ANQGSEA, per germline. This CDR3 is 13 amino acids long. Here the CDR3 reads CSVEPGLTETQYF. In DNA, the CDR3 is TGCAGCGTTGAGCCGGGACTAACAGAGACCCAGTACTTC.

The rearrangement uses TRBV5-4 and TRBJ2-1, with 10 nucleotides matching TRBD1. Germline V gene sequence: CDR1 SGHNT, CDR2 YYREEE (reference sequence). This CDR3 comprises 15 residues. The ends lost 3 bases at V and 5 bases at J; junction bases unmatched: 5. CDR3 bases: TGTGCCAGCAGCTGGGGACAGGGGTTCCACAATGAGCAGTTCTTC. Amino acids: CASSWGQGFHNEQFF.

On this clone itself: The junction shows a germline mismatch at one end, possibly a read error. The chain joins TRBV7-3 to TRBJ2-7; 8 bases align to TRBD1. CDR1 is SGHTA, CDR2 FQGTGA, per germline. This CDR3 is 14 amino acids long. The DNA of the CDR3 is TGTGCCAGCAGCTCCGGGACAGGATCCTCCGAGCAGTACTTC. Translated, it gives CASSSGTGSSEQYF.

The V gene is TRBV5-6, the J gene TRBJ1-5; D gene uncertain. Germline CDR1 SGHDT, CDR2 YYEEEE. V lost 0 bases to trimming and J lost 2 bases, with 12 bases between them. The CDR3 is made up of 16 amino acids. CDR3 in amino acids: CASSLVGARGNQPQHF. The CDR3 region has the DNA TGTGCCAGCAGCTTGGTGGGAGCTCGGGGCAATCAGCCCCAGCATTTT.

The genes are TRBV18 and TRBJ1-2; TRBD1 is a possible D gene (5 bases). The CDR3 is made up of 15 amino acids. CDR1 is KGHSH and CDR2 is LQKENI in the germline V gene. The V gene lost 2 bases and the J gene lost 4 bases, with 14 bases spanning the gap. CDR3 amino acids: CASSPRQGNPYGYTF. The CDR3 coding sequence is TGTGCCAGCTCACCAAGGCAGGGCAACCCCTATGGCTACACCTTC.